A selection of T cell receptor beta chains follows, all from one sample in a study of siplizumab effects on memory and regulatory T cells. The protocol was immunoSEQ multiplex PCR, while the TCRdb copy is restricted to in-frame clones and leaves out a portion. Of about 91,000 clones listed, 96% are singletons. The sample was naive CD4+ T cells sorted from blood. Receptors were obtained from a human donor in good health. Each CDR3 is given with its conserved first and last residue. D genes are given only for firm matches. Size values are once, few and many counts, or a class for expanded clones, and some rows have none.

abundance,j_gene,v_gene,d_gene,CDR3nt,CDR3aa
-,TRBJ2-7,TRBV4-1,-,TGCGCCAGCAGCCAAGGGAGGACCTACGAGCAGTACTTC,CASSQGRTYEQYF
-,TRBJ1-2,TRBV6-6,-,TGTGCCAGCAGTTACTCCCAGGGAAATGGCTACACCTTC,CASSYSQGNGYTF
once,TRBJ1-2,TRBV25-1,-,TGTGCCAGCAGTGAGCTGAGCAGACATGGCTACACCTTC,CASSELSRHGYTF
-,TRBJ2-3,TRBV6-5,TRBD2,TGTGCCAGCAGCGGGACTACGAGCACAGATACGCAGTATTTT,CASSGTTSTDTQYF
-,TRBJ2-1,TRBV5-1,TRBD1,TGCGCCAGCAGCTTAACCGGGACAGGGACGAATGAGCAGTTCTTC,CASSLTGTGTNEQFF
-,TRBJ1-3,TRBV5-4,TRBD1,TGTGCCAGCAGCTCGGGAACCACAGGGGGGCAGGACACCATATATTTT,CASSSGTTGGQDTIYF
-,TRBJ2-3,TRBV9,-,TGTGCCAGCAGCGTAGTACTGACAGGCAGTAGCACAGATACGCAGTATTTT,CASSVVLTGSSTDTQYF
-,TRBJ1-5,TRBV19,TRBD1,TGTGCCAGTAGTACCAGACAGGGAAATCAGCCCCAGCATTTT,CASSTRQGNQPQHF
few,TRBJ1-1,TRBV30,-,TGTGCCTGGTCTTTAGGGGAAGCTTTCTTT,CAWSLGEAFF
-,TRBJ2-4,TRBV6-5,TRBD2,TGTGCCAGCAGCGCTTCCTACTGGGACTACCGCATTCAGTACTTC,CASSASYWDYRIQYF
once,TRBJ2-7,TRBV11-2,TRBD1,TGTGCCAGCAGCACCTGGACAGGGGCGAGCTCCTACGAGCAGTACTTC,CASSTWTGASSYEQYF
-,TRBJ1-2,TRBV6-5,-,TGTGCCAGCAGTGAACGAGTGGCAGACTATGGCTACACCTTC,CASSERVADYGYTF
-,TRBJ2-5,TRBV7-6,TRBD2,TGTGCCAGCAGCCCGACGGGGGGGCGTGAGACCCAGTACTTC,CASSPTGGRETQYF
-,TRBJ2-1,TRBV15,TRBD1,TGTGCCACCAGCAGGAGACAGGGCGGTACCTACAATGAGCAGTTCTTC,CATSRRQGGTYNEQFF
-,TRBJ2-5,TRBV7-6,-,TGTGCCAGCAGCCAAGGGTCCGTTGCGTCAGAGACCCAGTACTTC,CASSQGSVASETQYF